This T cell receptor (beta chain) came from a study of blood T cells in healthy people across ages. In regard to this clonotype: Its antigen is still unknown. Relative to the germline gene, one junction end is altered; a read error may explain this.

Next came a second PCR, run for about 7 to 11 cycles, which used a sample-barcoded 5' primer along with a J-beta primer mix. TCRdb analysed the 5' RACE reads with MiXCR anew, one entry per CDR3 protein. The sample records 600,000 or so distinct CDR3 sequences, about 30% being singletons. CDR3 size: 14 residues. Germline CDR1 DFQATT, CDR2 SNEGSKA (reference sequence). Per-sample PBMC isolation yielded at least 7 million cells. RNA extraction gave at least 5.5 micrograms of total RNA per sample. Study results and limitations: Roughly linearly, TCR beta diversity per million T cells fell as age increased. Long-lived donors exceeded aged donors in naive CD4+ cells and diversity.

This TCR was recovered from an elderly woman in good health. Material: blood. V usage is TRBV20-1 and J usage is TRBJ2-7; D gene uncertain. The CDR3 region is CSASRQRSSYEQYF. The CDR3 DNA sequence: TGCAGCGCTAGTAGGCAGCGTAGCTCCTACGAGCAGTACTTC.